This TCR beta chain was observed in a study of T cell changes during pregnancy in multiple sclerosis. Repertoires were generated with immunoSEQ multiplex PCR, while TCRdb's copy carries only in-frame clones and drops some. The sample has roughly 100,000 clones, 91% seen once. The CDR3 is 12 amino acids. The germline V gene has CDR1 MDHEN and CDR2 SYDVKM. About this clone: An end of the junction does not agree with germline; a read error may underlie this.

The sequence came from a female donor with multiple sclerosis, enrolled in a pregnancy study. The chain uses TRBV28 and TRBJ1-5; D unclear. The material sequenced was peripheral blood, taken in the second trimester of pregnancy. The CDR3, as DNA: TGTGCCAGCAGTTCCCTTGGGCAGCCTCAGCATTTT. Its translation: CASSSLGQPQHF.